Listed below are T cell receptor beta chains from one sample, sequenced in a study of shared clonotypes between healthy human individuals. Assay used: immunoSEQ multiplex PCR; TCRdb lists only in-frame clones, some missing. The sample carries some 2 million clones, about 94% recorded once. Sequenced: naive CD8+ T cells sorted from blood. These receptors were obtained from a man between 18 and 35 years old in good health. Both conserved end residues are part of each CDR3. D genes are given only for firm matches. A row's size may be missing; if present it is once, few, many or a size class.

>TRBV4-2|once|TRBJ2-7|NA
TGTGCCAGCAGCCAAGTTCAGCCCTACGAGCAGTACTTC
CASSQVQPYEQYF
>TRBV7-9|NA|TRBJ2-3|NA
TGTGCCAGCAGCTTGATAGGGCTGGATACGCAGTATTTT
CASSLIGLDTQYF
>TRBV7-2|once|TRBJ2-5|TRBD2
TGTGCCAGCAGCTTCGGACTAGCGGGAGTGAGTGAGACCCAGTACTTC
CASSFGLAGVSETQYF
>TRBV18|few|TRBJ2-7|NA
TGTGCCAGCTCACCTCCGACAGGCTACGAGCAGTACTTC
CASSPPTGYEQYF
>TRBV25-1|NA|TRBJ2-3|NA
TGTGCCAGCAGTGAGGGGAGAGCTAGCACAGATACGCAGTATTTT
CASSEGRASTDTQYF
>TRBV5-4|NA|TRBJ2-3|NA
TGTGCCAGCAGCTTTAGGGGGGGCGATGCAGATACGCAGTATTTT
CASSFRGGDADTQYF
>TRBV19|NA|TRBJ1-4|TRBD1
TGTGCCAGTAGTATCAAGACAGGGGAAGAAAAACTGTTTTTT
CASSIKTGEEKLFF
>TRBV2|once|TRBJ1-2|NA
TGTGCCAGCAGTGAAGAGGAGGTCTATGGCTACACCTTC
CASSEEEVYGYTF
>TRBV28|NA|TRBJ2-1|NA
TGTGCCAGCAGTTCCTCCGGGGGACAGCCCTACAATGAGCAGTTCTTC
CASSSSGGQPYNEQFF
>TRBV13|NA|TRBJ2-1|TRBD2
TGTGCCAGCAGTTTGAGATTGGGGAGCGGGGACTACTCCTACAATGAGCAGTTCTTC
CASSLRLGSGDYSYNEQFF
>TRBV4-3|NA|TRBJ2-2|TRBD2
TGCGCCAGCAGCCAAGATAATTTTGGGACTAGCAACACCGGGGAGCTGTTTTTT
CASSQDNFGTSNTGELFF
>TRBV4-3|NA|TRBJ2-3|NA
TGCGCCAGCAGCCAAGAGGACGGTAGCACAGATACGCAGTATTTT
CASSQEDGSTDTQYF
>TRBV4-1|NA|TRBJ2-1|TRBD2
TGCGCCAGCAGCCTCGCGGGGGTATCCTACAATGAGCAGTTCTTC
CASSLAGVSYNEQFF
>TRBV9|NA|TRBJ2-7|NA
TGTGCCAGCAGCGTAGGAAATAGCGGTGATTACGAGCAGTACTTC
CASSVGNSGDYEQYF
>TRBV7-2|NA|TRBJ1-2|NA
TGTGCCAGCAGCTTAAGCTCCTACAAAATCTCGGTTGCGGGGTATGGCTACACCTTC
CASSLSSYKISVAGYGYTF
>TRBV21-1|NA|TRBJ2-2|NA
TGTGCCAGCAGCAAGGCGGGATCGAACACCGGGGAGCTGTTTTTT
CASSKAGSNTGELFF
>TRBV15|once|TRBJ1-6|TRBD1
TGTGCCACCAGCAGGGGCTGGGACAGGGAAAACCACTTT
CATSRGWDRENHF